Shown below are 14 T cell receptor beta chains from a single sample sequenced in a study of T cells after yellow fever vaccination. Each CDR3 protein is one row after TCRdb ran MiXCR on the 5' RACE reads. The sample carries fewer than 350,000 distinct CDR3 sequences, more than 8.5% recorded once. This sample comprised PBMCs, obtained on the day of the first yellow fever vaccination. These receptors were collected from a man between 18 and 35 years old who received the YFV17D yellow fever vaccine.

The chain carries TRBV19 and TRBJ1-2; D is possibly TRBD1 (5 bases). V shed 0 bases and J shed 2 bases, with 13 bases lying between them. The CDR3 loop spans 16 amino acids. Germline lookup yields CDR1 LNHDA and CDR2 SQIVND (reference sequence). CDR3 residues: CASSIDGAAQNYGYTF. For the CDR3, the DNA is TGTGCCAGTAGTATAGATGGGGCAGCACAAAACTATGGCTACACCTTC.

This clonotype was seen only a few times. This chain links TRBV5-8 with TRBJ1-2; unclear D gene. The CDR3 is 11 residues long. Trimming stripped 5 bases from V and 8 bases from J, with 10 bases between. Germline V gives CDR1 SGHTS, CDR2 YDEGEE. In nucleotides, the CDR3 is TGTGCCAGCAGGAGGGATCTCGGCTACACCTTC. Its translation is CASRRDLGYTF.

The chain combines TRBV6-5 with TRBJ2-7; D is perhaps TRBD2 (6 bases). V lost 3 bases and J 4 bases, leaving 16 bases between the germline ends. Germline CDR1 is MNHEY and CDR2 is SVGAGI. This CDR3 spans 15 amino acids. The CDR3 DNA follows: TGTGCCAGCAGTTATCCGGGACTGGGGATTTACGAGCAGTACGTC. Translated: CASSYPGLGIYEQYV.

The chain uses TRBV6-1 and TRBJ2-7; 7 bases agree with TRBD2. CDR1 and CDR2 from the germline V gene are MNHNS and SASEGT. The V gene end was trimmed by 6 bases and the J gene end by 3 bases; junction bases not matched to a gene: 8. The length of the CDR3 is 14 residues. The CDR3 bases are TGTGCCAGCAGCCCCAAAGGGGACTACTACGAGCAGTACTTC. This gives the protein CASSPKGDYYEQYF.

This chain links TRBV5-4 with TRBJ2-1; TRBD2 agrees at 10 bases. Germline-derived CDR1 and CDR2 are SGHNT and YYREEE (reference sequence). V lost 5 bases, J lost 5 bases, and 7 bases stayed unmatched. The CDR3 extends over 15 amino acids. This CDR3 reads CASRFLAGVNNEQFF. CDR3 bases: TGTGCCAGCAGATTCCTAGCGGGGGTCAACAATGAGCAGTTCTTC.

The J gene is TRBJ2-7, the V gene TRBV11-2; D is tentatively TRBD1 or TRBD2 (5 bases each). Germline-derived CDR1 and CDR2 are SGHAT and FQNNGV. The V end was cut by 6 bases, the J end by 1 base, with 19 bases between. The CDR3 totals 16 residues. In DNA form, the CDR3 reads TGTGCCAGCAGGACCCGGAGGACAAACCTTTCCTACGAGCAGTACTTC. Its translation: CASRTRRTNLSYEQYF.

This clonotype was found many times. The rearrangement uses TRBV10-3 and TRBJ2-1; D may be TRBD2 (6 bases). The V end lost 3 bases, the J end lost 6 bases, and 12 bases lay between the germline ends. The CDR3 sequence is 14 residues long. CDR1 and CDR2 (germline): ENHRY, SYGVKD. CDR3 residues: CAISERGNFNEQFF. CDR3 coding DNA: TGTGCCATCAGTGAACGGGGGAATTTCAATGAGCAGTTCTTC.

The V and J genes are TRBV20-1 and TRBJ2-1, with 9 bases matching TRBD2. Germline V gene data show CDR1 as DFQATT and CDR2 as SNEGSKA (reference sequence). V was pared by 7 bases and J by 6 bases, with 13 bases of the junction left unmatched. The CDR3 is 15 residues long. CDR3 sequence reads: CSVRVVAGVGNEQFF. DNA for the CDR3: TGCAGTGTAAGGGTAGTAGCGGGGGTTGGCAATGAGCAGTTCTTC.

In this sample, this clonotype turned up a few times. The chain has TRBV6-1 and TRBJ1-2; TRBD1 is a possible D gene (5 bases). The CDR3 length is 12 residues. V gave up 7 bases and J gave up 7 bases, with 13 bases separating them. Germline CDR1 and CDR2: MNHNS and SASEGT. The CDR3 nucleotides are TGTGCCAGCATCCAGGGTTGGTTTGGCTACACCTTC. Amino acid sequence: CASIQGWFGYTF.

This clonotype was observed at least ten times. The genes are TRBV5-1 and TRBJ1-1; D unclear. The CDR3 sequence is 15 residues long. The germline V gene encodes CDR1 SGHRS and CDR2 YFSETQ. Trimming shortened V by 3 bases and J by 4 bases, and 16 bases separated the two germline ends. CDR3 sequence: CASSYFGEVGTEAFF. DNA for the CDR3: TGCGCCAGCAGCTATTTCGGGGAGGTGGGCACTGAAGCTTTCTTT.

V usage is TRBV3-1 and J usage is TRBJ1-1; D ambiguous. Trimming stripped 0 bases from V and 7 bases from J, with 9 bases between. Germline loops: CDR1 LGHDT, CDR2 YNNKEL (reference sequence). The CDR3 is made up of 13 amino acids. The CDR3 bases are TGTGCCAGCAGCCAAGAGGGGTGGAGTGAAGCTTTCTTT. It encodes CASSQEGWSEAFF.

The V and J genes are TRBV7-2 and TRBJ1-4; tentative D call: TRBD1 (6 bases). V gave up 4 bases and J gave up 6 bases, with 15 bases separating them. The CDR3 length is 15 residues. Germline V lookup: CDR1 SGHTA, CDR2 FQGNSA. The CDR3 here is CASSSSSGTHEKLFF. The DNA of the CDR3 is TGTGCCAGCAGCTCCAGCTCCGGGACACATGAAAAACTGTTTTTT.

Many counts were recorded for this clonotype. V gene TRBV2 combines with J gene TRBJ1-2; 9 nucleotides line up with TRBD1. Germline loops: CDR1 SNHLY, CDR2 FYNNEI. Trimming removed 5 bases from V and 1 base from J; junction bases left unmatched: 8. This CDR3 has 16 amino acids. CDR3 coding DNA: TGTGCCAGCAGTACACCCGGGACAGGGATTAACTATGGCTACACCTTC. Translating it yields CASSTPGTGINYGYTF.

This clonotype was found a few times. The chain carries TRBV6-2 or TRBV6-3 and TRBJ2-3; D is ambiguous. Trimming shortened V by 2 bases and J by 5 bases, and 11 bases separated the two germline ends. The CDR3 has 14 amino acids. The germline gives CDR1 MNHEY, CDR2 SVGEGT. CDR3 amino acids: CASSYGLSLDTQYF. CDR3 nucleotides: TGTGCCAGCAGTTACGGCCTATCTCTAGATACGCAGTATTTT.